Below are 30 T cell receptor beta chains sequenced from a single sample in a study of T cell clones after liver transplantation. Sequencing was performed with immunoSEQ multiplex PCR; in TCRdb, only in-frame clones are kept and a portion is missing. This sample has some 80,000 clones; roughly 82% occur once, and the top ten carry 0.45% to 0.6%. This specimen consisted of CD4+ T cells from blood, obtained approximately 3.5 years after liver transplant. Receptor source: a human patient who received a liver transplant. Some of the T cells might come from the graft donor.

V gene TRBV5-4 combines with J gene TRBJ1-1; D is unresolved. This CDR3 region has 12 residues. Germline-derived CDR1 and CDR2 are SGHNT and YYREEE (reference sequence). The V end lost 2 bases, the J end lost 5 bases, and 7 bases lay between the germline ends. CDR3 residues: CASSLSSTEAFF. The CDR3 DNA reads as TGTGCCAGCAGCTTATCCAGTACTGAAGCTTTCTTT.

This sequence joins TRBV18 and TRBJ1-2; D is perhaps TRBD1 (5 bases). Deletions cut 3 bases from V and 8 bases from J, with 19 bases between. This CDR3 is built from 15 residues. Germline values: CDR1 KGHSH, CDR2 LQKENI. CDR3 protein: CASSPSLRGELGYTF. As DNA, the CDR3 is TGTGCCAGCTCACCGTCTCTGAGAGGGGAGTTGGGCTACACCTTC. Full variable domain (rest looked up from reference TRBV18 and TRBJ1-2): NAGVMQNPRHLVRRRGQEARLRCSPMKGHSHVYWYRQLPEEGLKFMVYLQKENIIDESGMPKERFSAEFPKEGPSILRIQQVVRGDSAAYFCASSPSLRGELGYTFGSGTRLTVV.

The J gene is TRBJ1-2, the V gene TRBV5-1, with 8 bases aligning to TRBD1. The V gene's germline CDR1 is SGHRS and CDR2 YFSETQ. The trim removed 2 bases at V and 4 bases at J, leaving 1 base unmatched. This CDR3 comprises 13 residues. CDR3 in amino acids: CASSFTGGYGYTF. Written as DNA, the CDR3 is TGCGCCAGCAGCTTTACAGGGGGCTATGGCTACACCTTC.

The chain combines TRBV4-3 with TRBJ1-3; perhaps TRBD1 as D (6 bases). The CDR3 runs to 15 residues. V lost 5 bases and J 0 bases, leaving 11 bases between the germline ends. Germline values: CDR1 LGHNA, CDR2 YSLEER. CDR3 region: CASSETTGSGNTIYF. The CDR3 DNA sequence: TGCGCCAGCAGCGAGACGACAGGCTCTGGAAACACCATATATTTT.

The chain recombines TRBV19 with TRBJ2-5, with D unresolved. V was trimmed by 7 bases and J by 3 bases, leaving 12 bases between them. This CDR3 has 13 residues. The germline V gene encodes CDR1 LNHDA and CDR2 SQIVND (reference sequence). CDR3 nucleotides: TGTGCCAGTAAGGAGCTGGCCGAAGAGACCCAGTACTTC. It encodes CASKELAEETQYF.

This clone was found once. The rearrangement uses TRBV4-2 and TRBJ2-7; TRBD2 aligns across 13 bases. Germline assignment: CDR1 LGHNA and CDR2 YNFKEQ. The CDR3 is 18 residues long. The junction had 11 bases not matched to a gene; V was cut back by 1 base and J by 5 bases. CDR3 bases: TGTGCCAGCAGCCAAGGCGGACTAGCGGGAGATAAGTGGAACGAGCAGTACTTC. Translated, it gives CASSQGGLAGDKWNEQYF.

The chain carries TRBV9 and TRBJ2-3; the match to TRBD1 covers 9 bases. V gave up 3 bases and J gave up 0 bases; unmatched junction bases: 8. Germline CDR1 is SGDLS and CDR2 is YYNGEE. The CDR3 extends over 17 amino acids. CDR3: CASSAWGQGKSTDTQYF. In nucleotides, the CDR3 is TGTGCCAGCAGCGCCTGGGGACAGGGAAAGAGCACAGATACGCAGTATTTT.

CDR3 loop: CATSTSGTAKNIQYF. As DNA, the CDR3 is TGTGCCACCAGCACTTCCGGGACAGCGAAAAACATTCAGTACTTC. The rearrangement uses TRBV15 and TRBJ2-4; 7 bases agree with TRBD1. CDR3 size: 15 residues. The germline V gene encodes CDR1 LNHNV and CDR2 YYDKDF (reference sequence). V was pared by 4 bases and J by 4 bases, with 7 bases of the junction left unmatched.

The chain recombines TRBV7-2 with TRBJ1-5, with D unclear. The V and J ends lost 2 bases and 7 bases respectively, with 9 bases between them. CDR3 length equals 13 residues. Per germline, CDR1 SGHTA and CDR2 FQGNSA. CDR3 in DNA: TGTGCCAGCAGCTTACGTACGGCCCAGCCCCAGCATTTT. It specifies CASSLRTAQPQHF.

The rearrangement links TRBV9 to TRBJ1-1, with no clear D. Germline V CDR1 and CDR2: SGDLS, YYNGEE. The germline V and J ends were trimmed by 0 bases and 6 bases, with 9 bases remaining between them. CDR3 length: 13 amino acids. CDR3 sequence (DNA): TGTGCCAGCAGCGTAGAGGGTCTCGCTGAAGCTTTCTTT. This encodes CASSVEGLAEAFF.

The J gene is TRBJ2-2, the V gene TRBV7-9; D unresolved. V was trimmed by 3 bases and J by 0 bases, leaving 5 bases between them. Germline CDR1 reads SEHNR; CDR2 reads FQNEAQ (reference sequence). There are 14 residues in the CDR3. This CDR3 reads CASSFSANTGELFF. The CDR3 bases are TGTGCCAGCAGCTTCTCAGCGAACACCGGGGAGCTGTTTTTT.

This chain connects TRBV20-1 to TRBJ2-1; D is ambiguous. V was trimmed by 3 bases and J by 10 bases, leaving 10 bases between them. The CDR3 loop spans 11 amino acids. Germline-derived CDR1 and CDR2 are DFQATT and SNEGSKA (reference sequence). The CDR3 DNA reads TGCAGTGCTAGCCCTAAGGAAGAGCAGTTCTTC. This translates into CSASPKEEQFF.

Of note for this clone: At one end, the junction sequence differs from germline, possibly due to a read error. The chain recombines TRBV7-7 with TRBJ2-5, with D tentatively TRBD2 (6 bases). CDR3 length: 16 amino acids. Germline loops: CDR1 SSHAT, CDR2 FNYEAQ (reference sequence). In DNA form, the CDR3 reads TGTGCTAGCAGCTCCGGAGGGGTGGGCCACAAAGAGACCCAGTACTTC. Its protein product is CASSSGGVGHKETQYF.

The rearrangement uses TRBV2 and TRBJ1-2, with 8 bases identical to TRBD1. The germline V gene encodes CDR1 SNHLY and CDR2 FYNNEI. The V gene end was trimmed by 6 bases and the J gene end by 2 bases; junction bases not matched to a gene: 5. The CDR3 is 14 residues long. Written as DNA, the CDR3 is TGTGCCAGCAGGGGGACAGGATTCAACTATGGCTACACCTTC. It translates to CASRGTGFNYGYTF.

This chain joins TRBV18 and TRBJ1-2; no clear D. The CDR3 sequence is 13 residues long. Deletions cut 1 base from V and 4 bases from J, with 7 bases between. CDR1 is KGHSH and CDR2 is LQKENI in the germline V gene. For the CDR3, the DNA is TGTGCCAGCTCACCACAGGACGGCTATGGCTACACCTTC. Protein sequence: CASSPQDGYGYTF.

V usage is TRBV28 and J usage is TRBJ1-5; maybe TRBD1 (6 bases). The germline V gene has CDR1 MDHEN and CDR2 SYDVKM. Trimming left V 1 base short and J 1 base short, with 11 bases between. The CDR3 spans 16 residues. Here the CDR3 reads CASSLLYRESNQPQHF. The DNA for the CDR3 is TGTGCCAGCAGTTTATTGTACAGGGAAAGCAATCAGCCCCAGCATTTT.

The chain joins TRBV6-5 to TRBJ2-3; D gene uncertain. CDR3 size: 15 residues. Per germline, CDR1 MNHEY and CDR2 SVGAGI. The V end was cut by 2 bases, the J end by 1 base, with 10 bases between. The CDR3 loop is CASSYDLGRTDTQYF. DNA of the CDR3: TGTGCCAGCAGTTACGACCTCGGACGCACAGATACGCAGTATTTT.

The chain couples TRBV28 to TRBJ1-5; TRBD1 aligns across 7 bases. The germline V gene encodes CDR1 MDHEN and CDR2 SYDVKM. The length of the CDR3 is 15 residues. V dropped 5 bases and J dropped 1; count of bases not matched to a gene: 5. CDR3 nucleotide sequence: TGTGCCAGCAGTGGGACAGCTCTGAGCAATCAGCCCCAGCATTTT. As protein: CASSGTALSNQPQHF.

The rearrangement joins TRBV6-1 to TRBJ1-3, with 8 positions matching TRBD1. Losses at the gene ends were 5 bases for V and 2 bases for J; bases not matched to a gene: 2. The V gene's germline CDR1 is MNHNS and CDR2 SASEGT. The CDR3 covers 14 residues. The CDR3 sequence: CASSLRGPGNTIYF. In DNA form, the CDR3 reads TGTGCCAGCAGTCTCAGGGGGCCTGGAAACACCATATATTTT.

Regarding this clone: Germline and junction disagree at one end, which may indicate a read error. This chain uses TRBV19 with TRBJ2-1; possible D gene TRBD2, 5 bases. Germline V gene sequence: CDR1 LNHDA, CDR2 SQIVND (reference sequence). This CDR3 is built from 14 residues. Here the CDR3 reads CASSMRASDNEQFF. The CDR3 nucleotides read TGTGCCAGTAGTATGCGGGCCTCCGACAATGAGCAGTTCTTC.

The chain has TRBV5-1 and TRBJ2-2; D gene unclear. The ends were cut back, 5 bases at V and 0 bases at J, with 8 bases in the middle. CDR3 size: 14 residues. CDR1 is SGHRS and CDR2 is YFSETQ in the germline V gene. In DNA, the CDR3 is TGCGCCAGCAGGGAACGGGCGAACACCGGGGAGCTGTTTTTT. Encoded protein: CASRERANTGELFF.

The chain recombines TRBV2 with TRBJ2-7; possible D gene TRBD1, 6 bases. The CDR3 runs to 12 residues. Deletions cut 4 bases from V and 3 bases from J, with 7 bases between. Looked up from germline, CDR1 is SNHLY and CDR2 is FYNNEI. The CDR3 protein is CASSADSYEQYF. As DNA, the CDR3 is TGTGCCAGCAGTGCGGACAGCTACGAGCAGTACTTC.

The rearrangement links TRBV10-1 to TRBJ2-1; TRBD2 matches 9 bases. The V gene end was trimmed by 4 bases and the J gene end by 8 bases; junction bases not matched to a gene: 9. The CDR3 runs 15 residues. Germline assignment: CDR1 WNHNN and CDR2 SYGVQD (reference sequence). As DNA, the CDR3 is TGCGCCAGCAGTGCTGGGGCTAGCGGGAAGGATGAGCAGTTCTTC. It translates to CASSAGASGKDEQFF.

CDR3 protein: CASSLQGYGYTF. The DNA of the CDR3 is TGTGCCAGCAGTTTACAGGGATATGGCTACACCTTC. V usage is TRBV6-6 and J usage is TRBJ1-2; TRBD1 is a possible D gene (6 bases). Germline CDR1 is MNHNY and CDR2 is SVGAGI (reference sequence). The V gene lost 4 bases and the J gene lost 5 bases, with 8 bases spanning the gap. The CDR3 sequence is 12 residues long.

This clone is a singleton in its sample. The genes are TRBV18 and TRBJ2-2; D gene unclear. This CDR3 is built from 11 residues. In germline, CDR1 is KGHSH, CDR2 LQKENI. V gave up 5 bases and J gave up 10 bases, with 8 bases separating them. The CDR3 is CASSSAMELFF. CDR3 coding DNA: TGTGCCAGCTCATCGGCCATGGAGCTGTTTTTT.

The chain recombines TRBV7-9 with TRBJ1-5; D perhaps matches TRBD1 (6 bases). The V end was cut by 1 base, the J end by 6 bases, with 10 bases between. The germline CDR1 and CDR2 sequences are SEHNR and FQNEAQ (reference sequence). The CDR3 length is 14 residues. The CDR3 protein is CASSLGQGSQPQHF. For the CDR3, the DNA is TGTGCCAGCAGCTTAGGGCAGGGGAGTCAGCCCCAGCATTTT.

DNA for the CDR3: TGTGCCAGCAGTGAAGAGGGGGGTTCCATGAACACTGAAGCTTTCTTT. Its translation: CASSEEGGSMNTEAFF. The genes are TRBV6-1 and TRBJ1-1, with TRBD1 as a possible D gene (6 bases). The CDR3 sequence is 16 residues long. Germline CDR1 MNHNS, CDR2 SASEGT. V was shortened by 1 base and J by 0 bases, with 12 bases between the two germline ends.

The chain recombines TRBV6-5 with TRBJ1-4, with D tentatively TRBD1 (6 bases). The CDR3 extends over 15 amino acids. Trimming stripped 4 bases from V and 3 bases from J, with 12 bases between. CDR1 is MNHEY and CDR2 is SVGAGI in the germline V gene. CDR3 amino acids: CASSSSRGSNEKLFF. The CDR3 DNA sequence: TGTGCCAGCAGTTCCTCCAGGGGTTCTAATGAAAAACTGTTTTTT.

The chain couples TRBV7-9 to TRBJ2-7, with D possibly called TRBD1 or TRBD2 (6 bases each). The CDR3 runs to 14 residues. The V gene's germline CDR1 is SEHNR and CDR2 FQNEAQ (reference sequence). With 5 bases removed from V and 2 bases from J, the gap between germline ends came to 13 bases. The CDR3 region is CASSRGGLTYEQYF. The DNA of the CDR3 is TGTGCCAGCAGCCGAGGGGGACTGACCTACGAGCAGTACTTC.

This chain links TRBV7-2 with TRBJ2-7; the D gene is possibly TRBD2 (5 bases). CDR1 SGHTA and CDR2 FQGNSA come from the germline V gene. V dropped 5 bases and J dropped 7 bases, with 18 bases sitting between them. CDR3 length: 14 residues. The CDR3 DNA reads TGTGCCAGCAGCATGAGACGCGGGCGAAGTGAGCAGTACTTC. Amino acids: CASSMRRGRSEQYF.